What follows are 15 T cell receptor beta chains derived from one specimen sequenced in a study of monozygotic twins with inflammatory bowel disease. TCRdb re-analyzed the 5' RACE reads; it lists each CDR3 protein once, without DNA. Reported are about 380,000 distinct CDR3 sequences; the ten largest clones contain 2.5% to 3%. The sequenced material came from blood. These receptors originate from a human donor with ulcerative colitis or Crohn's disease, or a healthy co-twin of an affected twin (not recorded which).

CDR3 amino acids: CASSFSFQGGNQPQHF. The genes are TRBV7-9 and TRBJ1-5; with no DNA, the TCRdb D assignment of TRBD1 cannot be verified. Germline V lookup: CDR1 SEHNR, CDR2 FQNEAQ (reference sequence). This CDR3 spans 16 amino acids.

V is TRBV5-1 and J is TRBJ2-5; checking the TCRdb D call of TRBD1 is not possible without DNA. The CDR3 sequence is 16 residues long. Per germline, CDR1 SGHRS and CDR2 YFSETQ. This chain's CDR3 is CASSFRGRGGQETQYF.

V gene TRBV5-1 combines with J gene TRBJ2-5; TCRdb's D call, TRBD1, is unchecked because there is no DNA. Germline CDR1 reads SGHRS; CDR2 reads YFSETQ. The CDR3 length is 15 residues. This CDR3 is CASSFGGGSEETQYF.

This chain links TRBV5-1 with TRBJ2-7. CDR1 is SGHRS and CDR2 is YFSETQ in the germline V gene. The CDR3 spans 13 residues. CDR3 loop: CASSLFKGYEQYF.

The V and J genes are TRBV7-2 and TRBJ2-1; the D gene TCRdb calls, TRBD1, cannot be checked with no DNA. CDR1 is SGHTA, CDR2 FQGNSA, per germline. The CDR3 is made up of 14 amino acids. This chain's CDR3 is CASSLGHGGFEQFF.

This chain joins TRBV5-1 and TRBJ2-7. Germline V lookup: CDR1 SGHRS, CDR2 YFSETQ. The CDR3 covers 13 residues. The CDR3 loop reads CASNDGLTYEQYF.

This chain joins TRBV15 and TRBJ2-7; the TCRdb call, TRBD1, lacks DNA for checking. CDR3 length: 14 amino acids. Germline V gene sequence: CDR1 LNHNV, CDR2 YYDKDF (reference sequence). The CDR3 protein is CATSQGQAYYEQYF. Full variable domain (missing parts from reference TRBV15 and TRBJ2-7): DAMVIQNPRYQVTQFGKPVTLSCSQTLNHNVMYWYQQKSSQAPKLLFHYYDKDFNNEADTPDNFQSRRPNTSFCFLDIRSPGLGDTAMYLCATSQGQAYYEQYFGPGTRLTVT.

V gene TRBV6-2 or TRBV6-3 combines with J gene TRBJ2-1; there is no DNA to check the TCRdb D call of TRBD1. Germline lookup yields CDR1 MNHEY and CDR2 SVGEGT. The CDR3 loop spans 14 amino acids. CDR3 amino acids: CASSLTDPGYEQFF.

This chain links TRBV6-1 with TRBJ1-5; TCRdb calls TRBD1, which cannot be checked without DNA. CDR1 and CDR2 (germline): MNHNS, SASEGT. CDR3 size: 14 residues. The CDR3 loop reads CASTPGGGGQPQHF.

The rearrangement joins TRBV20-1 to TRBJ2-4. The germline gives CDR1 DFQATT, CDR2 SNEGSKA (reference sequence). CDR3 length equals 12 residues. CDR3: CSAIGFGNMQYF.

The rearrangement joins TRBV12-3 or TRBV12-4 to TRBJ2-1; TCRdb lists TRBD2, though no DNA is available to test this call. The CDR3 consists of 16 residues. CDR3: CASSPRTSGGVRVWVF.

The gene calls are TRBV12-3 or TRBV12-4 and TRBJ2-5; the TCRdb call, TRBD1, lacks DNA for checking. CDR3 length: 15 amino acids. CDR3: CASSLAVRGQETQYF.

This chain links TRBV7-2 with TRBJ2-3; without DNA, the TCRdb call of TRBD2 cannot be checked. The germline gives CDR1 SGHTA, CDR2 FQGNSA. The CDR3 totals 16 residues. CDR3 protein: CASSLTYSGGTDTQYF.

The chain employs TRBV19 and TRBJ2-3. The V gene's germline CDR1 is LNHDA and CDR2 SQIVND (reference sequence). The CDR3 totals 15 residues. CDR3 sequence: CASSIVGGSTDTQYF.

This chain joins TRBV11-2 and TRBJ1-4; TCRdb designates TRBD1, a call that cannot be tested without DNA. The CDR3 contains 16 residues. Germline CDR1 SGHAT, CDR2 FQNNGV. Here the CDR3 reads CASSLGWGTREEKLFF. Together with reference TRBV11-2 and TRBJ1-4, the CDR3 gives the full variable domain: EAGVAQSPRYKIIEKRQSVAFWCNPISGHATLYWYQQILGQGPKLLIQFQNNGVVDDSQLPKDRFSAERLKGVDSTLKIQPAKLEDSAVYLCASSLGWGTREEKLFFGSGTQLSVL.